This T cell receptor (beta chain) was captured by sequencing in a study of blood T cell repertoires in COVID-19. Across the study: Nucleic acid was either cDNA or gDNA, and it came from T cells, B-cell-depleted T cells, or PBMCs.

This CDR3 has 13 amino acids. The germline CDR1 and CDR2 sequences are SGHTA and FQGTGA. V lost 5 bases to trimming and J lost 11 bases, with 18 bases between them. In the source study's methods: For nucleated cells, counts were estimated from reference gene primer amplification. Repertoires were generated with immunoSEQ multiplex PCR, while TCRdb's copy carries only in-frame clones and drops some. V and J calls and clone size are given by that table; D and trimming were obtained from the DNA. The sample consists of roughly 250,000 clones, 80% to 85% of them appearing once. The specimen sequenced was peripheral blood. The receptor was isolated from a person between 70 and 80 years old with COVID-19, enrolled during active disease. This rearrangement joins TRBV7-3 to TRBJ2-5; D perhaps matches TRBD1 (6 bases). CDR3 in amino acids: CASSGNPRTEQYF. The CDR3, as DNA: TGTGCCAGCAGCGGCAACCCCCGGACAGAACAGTACTTC.